This T cell receptor beta chain originates from a study of blood T cell repertoires in COVID-19. Method: immunoSEQ multiplex PCR; TCRdb's copy keeps in-frame clones and lacks some. In the table there are roughly 30,000 clones, nearly 90% of which are singletons. The CDR3 contains 12 residues. The V end lost 8 bases, the J end lost 5 bases, and 12 bases lay between the germline ends. Germline CDR1 reads MDHEN; CDR2 reads SYDVKM. This chain uses TRBV28 with TRBJ1-2; possible D gene TRBD1, 5 bases. The TCR originated in a man between 60 and 75 years old with COVID-19, enrolled during active disease. The source material was peripheral blood. The CDR3, as DNA: TGTGCCAGCCGGACAACCGAATATGGCTACACCTTC. Protein sequence: CASRTTEYGYTF.